What follows are 17 T cell receptor beta chains derived from one specimen sequenced in a study of blood T cell repertoires in COVID-19. The table came from immunoSEQ multiplex PCR; TCRdb's copy has only in-frame clones and leaves some out. The data hold some 150,000 clones, with around 86% observed a single time. Sequencing was carried out using peripheral blood. These receptors came from a human donor in a cohort sampled during active COVID-19.

This clone was detected only a few times. The chain couples TRBV5-1 to TRBJ2-3; 12 positions agree with TRBD2. The CDR3 covers 18 residues. Per germline, CDR1 SGHRS and CDR2 YFSETQ. Trimming took 2 bases from V and 2 from J; bases not matched to a gene: 9. The CDR3 reads CASSFGTSGGLSTDTQYF. CDR3 coding DNA: TGCGCCAGCAGCTTCGGCACTAGCGGGGGGCTATCCACAGATACGCAGTATTTT.

The chain couples TRBV4-1 to TRBJ1-2; D is perhaps TRBD1 (6 bases). Germline values: CDR1 MGHRA, CDR2 YSYEKL. The CDR3 totals 15 residues. V dropped 4 bases and J dropped 5 bases, with 17 bases sitting between them. The DNA for the CDR3 is TGCGCCAGCAGCCGCCCGGGACAAGAGAAATATGGCTACACCTTC. Protein product: CASSRPGQEKYGYTF.

This clone was detected once. Additional DNA sequences in this sample encode the identical CDR3. The chain is built from TRBV29-1 and TRBJ2-1; the match to TRBD1 covers 11 bases. Looked up from germline, CDR1 is SQVTM and CDR2 is ANQGSEA. The V segment lost 6 bases and the J segment 4 bases; nucleotides outside the gene matches: 2. This CDR3 is 13 amino acids long. The CDR3 DNA follows: TGCAGCGTGGGGACAGGGGGATACAATGAGCAGTTCTTC. Translating gives CSVGTGGYNEQFF.

The CDR3 DNA sequence: TGTGCCAGCAGCGTAAACCAGAACCCTTGGAATGAGCAGTTCTTC. Residues: CASSVNQNPWNEQFF. This rearrangement joins TRBV9 to TRBJ2-1; D is ambiguous. Trimming took 1 base from V and 7 from J, leaving 15 bases between them. Germline CDR1 and CDR2: SGDLS and YYNGEE. The CDR3 extends over 15 amino acids. Full variable domain (rest looked up from reference TRBV9 and TRBJ2-1): DSGVTQTPKHLITATGQRVTLRCSPRSGDLSVYWYQQSLDQGLQFLIQYYNGEERAKGNILERFSAQQFPDLHSELNLSSLELGDSALYFCASSVNQNPWNEQFFGPGTRLTVL.

The J gene is TRBJ2-7, the V gene TRBV7-9; tentatively, D is TRBD1 (5 bases). CDR1 is SEHNR and CDR2 is FQNEAQ in the germline V gene (reference sequence). V shed 5 bases and J shed 5 bases, with 19 bases lying between them. This CDR3 region has 15 residues. The CDR3 loop is CASSRLTGAGNEQYF. The CDR3, as DNA: TGTGCCAGCAGCCGACTTACTGGGGCCGGCAACGAGCAGTACTTC.

V usage is TRBV7-2 and J usage is TRBJ1-5, with TRBD1 as a possible D gene (6 bases). V lost 5 bases to trimming and J lost 0 bases, with 14 bases between them. The length of the CDR3 is 16 residues. CDR1 is SGHTA and CDR2 is FQGNSA in the germline V gene. The CDR3 DNA reads TGTGCCAGCAGCCCTACCGGGACACCTAGCAATCAGCCCCAGCATTTT. Its protein product is CASSPTGTPSNQPQHF.

The chain links TRBV24-1 to TRBJ2-2, with 10 bases lining up with TRBD1. The CDR3 is 16 amino acids. The J segment lost 5 bases and the V segment lost 9 bases, leaving 11 bases of the junction unmatched. The germline V gene encodes CDR1 KGHDR and CDR2 SFDVKD. CDR3 coding DNA: TGTGCCACCGGAAACTCGGGACAGGGGACGACCGGGGAGCTGTTTTTT. Its translation is CATGNSGQGTTGELFF.

This chain connects TRBV7-9 to TRBJ2-7; D possibly corresponds to TRBD1 (6 bases). Germline CDR1 is SEHNR and CDR2 is FQNEAQ (reference sequence). Trimming left V 1 base short and J 6 bases short, with 16 bases between. This CDR3 is built from 15 residues. DNA of the CDR3: TGTGCCAGCAGCTTAGTGGTGGCAGGGGTTGGCGAGCAGTACTTC. It translates to CASSLVVAGVGEQYF.

This chain connects TRBV2 to TRBJ1-6, with a tentative D call TRBD1 (5 bases). Germline V lookup: CDR1 SNHLY, CDR2 FYNNEI. V dropped 2 bases and J dropped 18 bases, with 14 bases sitting between them. This CDR3 has 12 residues. The CDR3 DNA reads TGTGCCAGCAGTGAAAGGCAGCAGGGTGGCCACTTT. Protein sequence: CASSERQQGGHF.

This chain links TRBV2 with TRBJ1-6; TRBD1 might be the D (5 bases). V was shortened by 8 bases and J by 10 bases, with 15 bases between the two germline ends. CDR1 and CDR2 from the germline V gene are SNHLY and FYNNEI. The CDR3 length is 13 residues. The CDR3 coding sequence is TGTGCCAGCTGGGGGGACGGGCGGTCACCCCTCCACTTT. As protein: CASWGDGRSPLHF.

This clone is classed as medium-sized. The chain joins TRBV3-1 (or the pseudogene TRBV3-2) to TRBJ1-1; 7 nucleotides align to TRBD1. Germline V gene sequence: CDR1 LGHDT, CDR2 YNNKEL (reference sequence). V trimming: 4 bases; J trimming: 8 bases; junction bases outside the gene matches: 7. This CDR3 has 13 amino acids. CDR3 bases: TGTGCCAGCAGCCTTTCCGACAGGGCAGAAGCTTTCTTT. Translated: CASSLSDRAEAFF.

The chain joins TRBV7-2 to TRBJ1-5, with 8 nucleotides matching TRBD1. J lost 5 bases, V lost 4 bases, and 7 bases had no gene match. Germline CDR1 reads SGHTA; CDR2 reads FQGNSA. CDR3 length equals 15 residues. The CDR3: CASSSTGDGYQPQHF. The CDR3 DNA sequence: TGTGCCAGCAGCTCGACAGGGGATGGATATCAGCCCCAGCATTTT. The full variable domain, its missing parts supplied by reference TRBV7-2 and TRBJ1-5, is GAGVSQSPSNKVTEKGKDVELRCDPISGHTALYWYRQSLGQGLEFLIYFQGNSAPDKSGLPSDRFSAERTGGSVSTLTIQRTQQEDSAVYLCASSSTGDGYQPQHFGDGTRLSIL.

The rearrangement links TRBV11-2 to TRBJ1-1, with D possibly TRBD1 on 6 matching bases. V shed 4 bases and J shed 2 bases, with 14 bases lying between them. The CDR3 contains 15 residues. Germline values: CDR1 SGHAT, CDR2 FQNNGV. CDR3 sequence (DNA): TGTGCCAGCAGCTCAGGAAGGGGGATAAACACTGAAGCTTTCTTT. Translation: CASSSGRGINTEAFF.

The genes are TRBV6-5 and TRBJ2-7; D unclear. Germline V gives CDR1 MNHEY, CDR2 SVGAGI. Trimming left V 3 bases short and J 3 bases short, with 6 bases between. There are 12 residues in the CDR3. This CDR3 is CASSYINYEQYF. The CDR3 coding sequence is TGTGCCAGCAGTTATATAAACTACGAGCAGTACTTC.

The chain couples TRBV13 to TRBJ2-2; unclear D gene. Germline CDR1 and CDR2: PRHDT and FYEKMQ (reference sequence). This CDR3 spans 17 amino acids. Trimming pared 4 bases from V and 1 base from J, leaving 16 bases between. CDR3 sequence (DNA): TGTGCCAGCAGCTCCCTCGGGTCTAGTGGGAACACCGGGGAGCTGTTTTTT. Translating gives CASSSLGSSGNTGELFF.

The chain carries TRBV27 and TRBJ1-6; a possible D gene is TRBD1 (6 bases). The CDR3 is 15 amino acids. In germline, CDR1 is MNHEY, CDR2 SMNVEV (reference sequence). With 5 bases removed from V and 7 bases from J, the gap between germline ends came to 15 bases. CDR3 region: CASSPLDRPNSPLHF. The CDR3 DNA is TGTGCCAGCAGTCCCTTGGACAGACCAAATTCACCCCTCCACTTT.

The chain carries TRBV15 and TRBJ2-3; 7 bases map to TRBD1. V trimming: 4 bases; J trimming: 1 base; junction bases outside the gene matches: 5. The V gene's germline CDR1 is LNHNV and CDR2 YYDKDF (reference sequence). The CDR3 is 15 residues long. The CDR3 loop is CATSKTGLGTDTQYF. The DNA of the CDR3 is TGTGCCACCAGCAAGACAGGGCTAGGCACAGATACGCAGTATTTT.